The clone carrying this T cell receptor beta chain was seen just once. TCRdb's table, derived via immunoSEQ multiplex PCR, lists solely in-frame clones and lacks some. The data show 75,000 to 95,000 clones, about 88% seen once. This CDR3 contains 13 residues. V shed 5 bases and J 4 bases; nucleotides not matched to a gene: 3. Per germline, CDR1 LNHDA and CDR2 SQIVND (reference sequence). This sample is part of a study of control samples from healthy donors and cancer patients. This receptor was taken from a woman aged 50 to 65 with colorectal cancer. The rearrangement links TRBV19 to TRBJ2-5; 8 nucleotides line up with TRBD1. The sample was PBMCs. The CDR3 coding sequence is TGTGCCAGTAGTCCCGGACAGGGAGAGACCCAGTACTTC. Its translation is CASSPGQGETQYF.